This T cell receptor (beta chain) was identified during a study of blood T cell repertoires in COVID-19. Study-level information: The study drew acute and convalescent COVID-19 samples from the United States, Italy and Spain. Sample material is recorded as cDNA or gDNA derived from T cells, B-cell-depleted T cells, or PBMCs.

Clones were sequenced by immunoSEQ multiplex PCR, and TCRdb holds only the in-frame ones, with some missing. Of about 100,000 clones in the sample, less than 90% are singletons; the top ten hold about 7.4%. The CDR3 runs to 14 residues. Germline V gene data show CDR1 as ENHRY and CDR2 as SYGVKD. The germline V and J ends were trimmed by 3 bases and 4 bases, with 10 bases remaining between them. Specimen: peripheral blood. The TCR sequence derives from a man aged 30 to 45 in a cohort sampled during active COVID-19. The rearrangement uses TRBV10-3 and TRBJ1-5; D uncertain. CDR3 amino acids: CAISDERRNQPQHF. The CDR3 coding sequence is TGTGCCATCAGTGACGAAAGGAGAAATCAGCCCCAGCATTTT.